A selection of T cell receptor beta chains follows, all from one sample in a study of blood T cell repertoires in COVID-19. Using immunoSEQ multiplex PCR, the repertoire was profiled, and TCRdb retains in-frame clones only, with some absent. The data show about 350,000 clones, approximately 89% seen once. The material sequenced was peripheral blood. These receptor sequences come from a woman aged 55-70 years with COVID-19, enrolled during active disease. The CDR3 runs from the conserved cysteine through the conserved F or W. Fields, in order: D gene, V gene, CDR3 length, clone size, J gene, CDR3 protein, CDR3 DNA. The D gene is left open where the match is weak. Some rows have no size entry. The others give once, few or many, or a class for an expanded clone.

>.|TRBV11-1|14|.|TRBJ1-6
CASSPRAYNSPLHF
TGTGCCAGCAGCCCCCGGGCCTATAATTCACCCCTCCACTTT
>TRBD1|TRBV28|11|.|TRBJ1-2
CASTGGNGYTF
TGTGCCAGCACAGGGGGCAATGGCTACACCTTC
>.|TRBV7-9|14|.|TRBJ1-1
CASSPSHLPTEAFF
TGTGCCAGCAGCCCTAGTCATCTGCCCACTGAAGCTTTCTTT
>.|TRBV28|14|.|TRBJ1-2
CASSGPGGGYGYTF
TGTGCCAGCAGTGGCCCGGGGGGGGGCTATGGCTACACCTTC
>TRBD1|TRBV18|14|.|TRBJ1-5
CASSPSGGDQPQHF
TGTGCCAGCTCACCGTCAGGGGGTGATCAGCCCCAGCATTTT
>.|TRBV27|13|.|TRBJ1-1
CASSFWGGTEAFF
TGTGCCAGCAGTTTTTGGGGGGGCACTGAAGCTTTCTTT
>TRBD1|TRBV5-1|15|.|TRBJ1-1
CASSWTTGSDTEAFF
TGCGCCAGCAGCTGGACGACAGGGAGTGACACTGAAGCTTTCTTT
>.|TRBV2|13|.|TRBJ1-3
CASNYRAGNTIYF
TGTGCCAGCAATTACAGGGCTGGAAACACCATATATTTT
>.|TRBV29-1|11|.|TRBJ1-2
CSVGQANGYTF
TGCAGCGTTGGGCAGGCCAATGGCTACACCTTC
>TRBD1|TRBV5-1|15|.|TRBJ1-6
CASSLSGQGYSPLHF
TGCGCCAGCAGCTTGTCGGGACAGGGGTATTCACCCCTCCACTTT
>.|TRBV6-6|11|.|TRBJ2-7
CASRGEFEQYF
TGTGCCAGCAGGGGAGAATTCGAGCAGTACTTC
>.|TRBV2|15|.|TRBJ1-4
CASSQGFSTNEKLFF
TGTGCCAGCAGTCAGGGGTTCTCAACTAATGAAAAACTGTTTTTT
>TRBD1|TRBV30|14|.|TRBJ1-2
CAWRGTGQKYGYTF
TGTGCCTGGAGAGGGACAGGGCAGAAATATGGCTACACCTTC
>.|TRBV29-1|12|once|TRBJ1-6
CSVAAGDSPLHF
TGCAGCGTTGCTGCAGGGGACTCACCCCTCCACTTT
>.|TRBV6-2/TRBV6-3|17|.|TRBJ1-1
CASSSYWAGLSNTEAFF
TGTGCCAGCAGCTCCTATTGGGCGGGACTCTCGAACACTGAAGCTTTCTTT
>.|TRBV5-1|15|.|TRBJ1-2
CASSLEAGGPYGYTF
TGCGCCAGCAGCTTGGAAGCGGGGGGGCCCTATGGCTACACCTTC
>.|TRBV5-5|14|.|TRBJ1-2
CASSRGDSGYGYTF
TGTGCCAGCAGCCGAGGCGACAGTGGCTATGGCTACACCTTC
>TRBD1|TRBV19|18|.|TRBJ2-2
CASSTKGYRGANTGELFF
TGTGCCAGTAGTACCAAGGGCTACAGGGGCGCGAACACCGGGGAGCTGTTTTTT
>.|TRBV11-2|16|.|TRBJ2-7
CASSNLRPGQAYEQYF
TGTGCCAGCAGCAACCTCCGCCCGGGTCAAGCCTACGAGCAGTACTTC
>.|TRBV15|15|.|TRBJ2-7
CATSREGSSSYEQYF
TGTGCCACCAGCAGAGAGGGCAGTAGCTCCTACGAGCAGTACTTC
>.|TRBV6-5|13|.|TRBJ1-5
CASTRLGNQPQHF
TGTGCCAGCACTAGATTAGGAAATCAGCCCCAGCATTTT
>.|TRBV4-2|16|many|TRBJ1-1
CASSSPGGGWDTEAFF
TGTGCCAGCAGCTCTCCGGGGGGGGGCTGGGACACTGAAGCTTTCTTT
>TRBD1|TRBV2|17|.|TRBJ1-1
CASSVQGLGSGNTEAFF
TGTGCCAGCAGTGTACAGGGGTTGGGTTCTGGGAACACTGAAGCTTTCTTT
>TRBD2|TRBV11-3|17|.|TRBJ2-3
CASSRPGTSGGPDTQYF
TGTGCCAGCAGCCGCCCCGGGACTAGCGGGGGGCCAGATACGCAGTATTTT
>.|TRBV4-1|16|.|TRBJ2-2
CASSRWVSRDTGELFF
TGCGCCAGCAGCCGTTGGGTATCCCGGGACACCGGGGAGCTGTTTTTT
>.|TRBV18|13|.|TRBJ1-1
CASSPLDNTEAFF
TGTGCCAGCTCACCACTAGATAACACTGAAGCTTTCTTT
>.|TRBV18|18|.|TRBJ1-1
CASSPRVRQLAVNTEAFF
TGTGCCAGCTCACCACGAGTCCGACAGCTCGCCGTGAACACTGAAGCTTTCTTT
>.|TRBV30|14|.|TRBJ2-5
CAWSLGGPQETQYF
TGTGCCTGGAGTCTCGGGGGGCCCCAAGAGACCCAGTACTTC
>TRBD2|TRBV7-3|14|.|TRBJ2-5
CASSSLAGRETQYF
TGTGCCAGCAGCTCCTTAGCGGGACGAGAGACCCAGTACTTC
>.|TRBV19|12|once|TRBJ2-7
CASSIGGDEQYF
TGTGCCAGTAGTATCGGAGGGGACGAGCAGTACTTC
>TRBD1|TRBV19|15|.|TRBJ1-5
CASSPGQGSNQPQHF
TGTGCCAGTAGTCCCGGACAGGGTAGCAATCAGCCCCAGCATTTT
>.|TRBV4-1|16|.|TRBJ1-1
CASSPGWGGFDTEAFF
TGCGCCAGCAGCCCGGGATGGGGAGGGTTCGACACTGAAGCTTTCTTT
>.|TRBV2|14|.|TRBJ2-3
CASSLDRATDTQYF
TGTGCCAGCAGTCTCGACAGAGCCACAGATACGCAGTATTTT
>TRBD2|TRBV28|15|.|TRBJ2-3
CASSSSGIGTDTQYF
TGTGCCAGCAGCAGTAGCGGGATAGGCACAGATACGCAGTATTTT
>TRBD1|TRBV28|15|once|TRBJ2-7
CASSQRTGGFYEQYF
TGTGCCAGCAGTCAAAGGACAGGGGGGTTCTACGAGCAGTACTTC
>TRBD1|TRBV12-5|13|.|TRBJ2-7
CASGPKTGNEQYF
TGTGCTAGTGGCCCGAAGACAGGGAACGAGCAGTACTTC
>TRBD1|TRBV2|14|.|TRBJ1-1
CASSRQGVNTEAFF
TGTGCCAGCAGTCGACAGGGGGTGAACACTGAAGCTTTCTTT
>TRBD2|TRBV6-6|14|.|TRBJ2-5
CASRRTSGQETQYF
TGTGCCAGCAGGCGGACTAGCGGACAAGAGACCCAGTACTTC
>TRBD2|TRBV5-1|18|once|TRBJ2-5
CASSLAPGASGVRETQYF
TGCGCCAGCAGCTTGGCTCCGGGGGCTAGCGGGGTAAGAGAGACCCAGTACTTC
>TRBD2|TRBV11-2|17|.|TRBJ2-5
CASSLSGPSGYQETQYF
TGTGCCAGCAGCTTAAGTGGGCCTAGCGGGTACCAAGAGACCCAGTACTTC
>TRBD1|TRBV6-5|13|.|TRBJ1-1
CASRRTGNTEAFF
TGTGCCAGCAGGCGGACAGGGAACACTGAAGCTTTCTTT
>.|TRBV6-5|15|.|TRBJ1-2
CASSYSRGGASGYTF
TGTGCCAGCAGTTACTCGAGGGGGGGGGCCTCAGGCTACACCTTC
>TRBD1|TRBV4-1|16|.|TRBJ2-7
CASSPTSRDSYYEQYF
TGCGCCAGCAGCCCCACATCCCGGGACAGTTACTACGAGCAGTACTTC
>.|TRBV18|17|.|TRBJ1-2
CASSQQGFHSMVGGYTF
TGTGCCAGCTCACAGCAGGGATTCCACTCGATGGTGGGCGGCTACACCTTC
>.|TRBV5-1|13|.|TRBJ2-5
CASSNPGTETQYF
TGCGCCAGCAGCAACCCAGGGACTGAGACCCAGTACTTC
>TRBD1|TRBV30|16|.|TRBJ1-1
CAWTPGRQGLNTEAFF
TGTGCCTGGACCCCCGGGAGACAGGGGCTTAACACTGAAGCTTTCTTT
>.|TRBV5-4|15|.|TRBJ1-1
CASSSKRDFGTEAFF
TGTGCCAGCAGTTCTAAACGGGATTTCGGCACTGAAGCTTTCTTT
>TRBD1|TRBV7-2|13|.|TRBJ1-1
CASSFVQGAGSFF
TGTGCCAGCAGCTTTGTACAGGGGGCTGGGTCTTTCTTT
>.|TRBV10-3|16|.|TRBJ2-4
CAISPQSEAGGNIQYF
TGTGCCATCAGTCCCCAGTCAGAAGCGGGCGGGAACATTCAGTACTTC
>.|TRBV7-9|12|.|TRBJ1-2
CASSLDSYGYTF
TGTGCCAGCAGCCTGGACAGCTATGGCTACACCTTC
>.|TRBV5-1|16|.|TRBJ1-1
CASSLIRGDLNTEAFF
TGCGCCAGCAGCTTGATTCGGGGGGACCTCAACACTGAAGCTTTCTTT
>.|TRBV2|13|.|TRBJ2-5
CASTRSYQETQYF
TGTGCCAGCACCCGGTCGTACCAAGAGACCCAGTACTTC
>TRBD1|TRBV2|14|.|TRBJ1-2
CASSEGQGAHGYTF
TGTGCCAGCAGTGAAGGACAGGGGGCACATGGCTACACCTTC